This T cell receptor (beta chain) was sequenced in a study of T cell responses to AZD1222 COVID-19 vaccine. Findings and caveats of the study: Clonal diversity was possibly underestimated, and white British individuals and females predominated among donors. Spike-specific TCR breadth and depth rose after two AZD1222 doses. The study sampled repertoires only after the peak T cell response. Nearly half of spike-specific TCRs reportedly target variant regions that are unmutated in the B.1.351 and B.1.1.7 variants.

The method was immunoSEQ multiplex PCR; TCRdb's version includes in-frame clones alone and lacks a portion of them. Among 100,000 to 150,000 clones listed, about 90% were seen once. Trimming stripped 5 bases from V and 3 bases from J, with 4 bases between. This CDR3 contains 12 residues. Germline V gives CDR1 MNHEY, CDR2 SMNVEV (reference sequence). Details on this clone: Its antigen is unknown.

The origin of this receptor is an adult in good health. J is TRBJ2-2 and V is TRBV27; D unclear. The material was peripheral blood, obtained on day 0 of MenACWY control vaccination. The CDR3 sequence: CASSPYTGELFF. The CDR3 nucleotides are TGTGCCAGCAGTCCGTACACCGGGGAGCTGTTTTTT.